This T cell receptor (beta chain) originates from a study of blood T cells in healthy people across ages. Study-wide results and limits: In long-lived donors, naive CD4+ cell counts and diversity exceeded those of aged donors.

Points on this clonotype: Its specificity is unknown.

CDR3 length: 12 residues. Trimming left V 4 bases short and J 9 bases short, with 13 bases between. Germline CDR1 and CDR2: SGHRS and YFSETQ. The authors ran a second PCR of 7 to 11 cycles using a sample-barcoded 5' primer and a J-beta primer mix. Unique molecular identifiers of 12 random nucleotides labeled each cDNA. Via MiXCR, TCRdb re-called the 5' RACE reads, giving one row per CDR3 protein. This sample carries about 290,000 distinct CDR3 sequences, roughly 26% of them seen once, and the ten largest clones take about 30%. The sample taken for sequencing was blood. The rearrangement links TRBV5-1 to TRBJ1-2; maybe TRBD1 (6 bases). The TCR originated in a woman aged 65 to 85 in good health. CDR3 DNA sequence: TGCGCCAGCAGCCCCCAGGGGAACCGCTACACCTTC. Residues: CASSPQGNRYTF.